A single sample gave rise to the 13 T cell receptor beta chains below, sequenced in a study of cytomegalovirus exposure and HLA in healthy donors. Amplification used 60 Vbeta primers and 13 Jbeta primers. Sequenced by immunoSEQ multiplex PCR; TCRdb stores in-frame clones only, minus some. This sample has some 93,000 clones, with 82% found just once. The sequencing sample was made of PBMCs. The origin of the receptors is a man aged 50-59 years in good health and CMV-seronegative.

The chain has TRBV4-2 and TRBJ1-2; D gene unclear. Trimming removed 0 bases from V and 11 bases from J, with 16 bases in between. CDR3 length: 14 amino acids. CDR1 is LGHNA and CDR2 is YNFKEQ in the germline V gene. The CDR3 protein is CASSQDPLNRGYTF. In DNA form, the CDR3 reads TGTGCCAGCAGCCAAGACCCCCTGAACCGCGGATACACCTTC.

The CDR3 sequence is CASSFRLAGAYEQYF. DNA of the CDR3: TGTGCCAGCAGTTTCCGACTAGCGGGAGCCTACGAGCAGTACTTC. The gene calls are TRBV27 and TRBJ2-7, with 12 positions matching TRBD2. CDR3 length: 15 residues. Germline V gene data show CDR1 as MNHEY and CDR2 as SMNVEV (reference sequence). V was pared by 3 bases and J by 2 bases, with 2 bases of the junction left unmatched.

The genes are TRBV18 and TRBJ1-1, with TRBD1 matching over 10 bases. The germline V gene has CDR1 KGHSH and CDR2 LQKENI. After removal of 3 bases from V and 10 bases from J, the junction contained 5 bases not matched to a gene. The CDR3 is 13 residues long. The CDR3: CASSPDRGRGAFF. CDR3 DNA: TGTGCCAGCTCACCTGACAGGGGGCGCGGAGCTTTCTTT.

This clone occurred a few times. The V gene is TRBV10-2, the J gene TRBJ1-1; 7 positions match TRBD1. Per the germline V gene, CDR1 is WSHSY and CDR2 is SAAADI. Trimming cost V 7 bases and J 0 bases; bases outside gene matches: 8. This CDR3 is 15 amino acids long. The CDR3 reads CASIEFGTVNTEAFF. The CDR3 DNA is TGCGCCAGCATTGAATTCGGGACAGTGAACACTGAAGCTTTCTTT.

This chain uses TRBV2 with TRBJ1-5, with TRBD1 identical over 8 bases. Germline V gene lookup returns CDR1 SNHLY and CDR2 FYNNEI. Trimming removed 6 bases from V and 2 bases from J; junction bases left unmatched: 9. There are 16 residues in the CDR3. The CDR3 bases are TGTGCCAGCAGGGGGACGACAGGGGCAGGCAATCAGCCCCAGCATTTT. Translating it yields CASRGTTGAGNQPQHF.

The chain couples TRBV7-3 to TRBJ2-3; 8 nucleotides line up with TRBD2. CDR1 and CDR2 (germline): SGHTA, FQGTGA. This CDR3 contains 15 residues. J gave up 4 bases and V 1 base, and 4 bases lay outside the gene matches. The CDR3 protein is CASSLNGRAPDTQYF. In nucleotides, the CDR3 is TGTGCCAGCAGCTTAAACGGGAGGGCCCCAGATACGCAGTATTTT.

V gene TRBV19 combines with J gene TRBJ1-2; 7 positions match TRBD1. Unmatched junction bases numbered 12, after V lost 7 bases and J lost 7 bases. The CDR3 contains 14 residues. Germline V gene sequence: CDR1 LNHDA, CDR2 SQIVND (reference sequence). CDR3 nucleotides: TGTGCCAGTACCTATCGGGGACAGACCTCTGGCTACACCTTC. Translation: CASTYRGQTSGYTF.

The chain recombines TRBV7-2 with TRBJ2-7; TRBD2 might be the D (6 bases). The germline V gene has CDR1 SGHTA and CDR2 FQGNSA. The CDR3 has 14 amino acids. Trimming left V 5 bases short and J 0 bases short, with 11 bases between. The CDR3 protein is CASSQGLNSYEQYF. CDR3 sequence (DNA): TGTGCCAGCAGCCAGGGACTCAACTCCTACGAGCAGTACTTC.

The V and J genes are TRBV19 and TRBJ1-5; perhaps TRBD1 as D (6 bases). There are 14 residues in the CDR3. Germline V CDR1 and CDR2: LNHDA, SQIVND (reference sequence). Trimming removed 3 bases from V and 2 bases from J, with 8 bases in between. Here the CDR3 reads CASSIYRGNQPQHF. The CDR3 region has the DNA TGTGCCAGTAGTATTTACAGGGGCAATCAGCCCCAGCATTTT.

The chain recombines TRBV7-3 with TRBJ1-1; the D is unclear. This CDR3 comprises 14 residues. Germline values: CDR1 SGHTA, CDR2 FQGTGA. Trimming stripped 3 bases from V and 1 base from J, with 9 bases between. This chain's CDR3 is CASSFSRQNTEAFF. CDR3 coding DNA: TGTGCCAGCAGCTTCAGTAGACAGAACACTGAAGCTTTCTTT.

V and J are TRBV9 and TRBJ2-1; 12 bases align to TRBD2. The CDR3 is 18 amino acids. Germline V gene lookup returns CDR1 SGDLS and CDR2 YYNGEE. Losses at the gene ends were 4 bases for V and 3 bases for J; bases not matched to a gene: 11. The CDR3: CASSSPMTSGGFYNEQFF. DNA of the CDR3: TGTGCCAGCAGCTCCCCAATGACTAGCGGGGGTTTCTACAATGAGCAGTTCTTC.

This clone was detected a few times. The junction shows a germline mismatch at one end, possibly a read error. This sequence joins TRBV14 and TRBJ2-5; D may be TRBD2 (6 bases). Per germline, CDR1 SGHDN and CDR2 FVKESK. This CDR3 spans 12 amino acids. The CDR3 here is CASSLSGRTLYF. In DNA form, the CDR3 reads TGTGCCAGCAGTCTCTCAGGGAGGACCCTGTACTTC.

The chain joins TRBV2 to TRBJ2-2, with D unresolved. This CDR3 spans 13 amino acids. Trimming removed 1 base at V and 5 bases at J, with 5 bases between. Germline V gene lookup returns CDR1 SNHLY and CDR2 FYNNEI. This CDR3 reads CASSEVQTGELFF. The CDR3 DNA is TGTGCCAGCAGTGAAGTCCAAACCGGGGAGCTGTTTTTT.